This TCR beta chain was sequenced for a study of shared clonotypes between healthy human individuals (dated by TCRdb to the early 2020s). In terms of the full investigation: Three men and a couple of women, aged 18 to 49 years, made up the cohort. For each donor, three plates each were used for CD4 naive and CD4 memory, two plates were used for CD8 naive, and one plate was used for CD8 memory. Blood TCR repertoires of roughly five healthy adults were deeply sequenced to estimate repertoire size and the extent of clonotype sharing between individuals. To increase sequencing depth and limit assay-specific biases, different laboratories used diverse techniques to prepare libraries and sequence TCR repertoires. Leukapheresis yielded between about 0.85 and 9 billion PBMCs per donor.

What the study reported, not specific to this receptor: Sharing across several donors was observed for about 5% of naive CD4, under 4% of naive CD8, 2% to 2.5% of memory CD4, and about 0.38% of memory CD8 clonotypes. Based on pairwise subsampling, the degree of clonotype sharing among donors was expected to be affected by sequencing depth. Only blood was sampled, and tissue TCR repertoires likely differ from those in blood. Larger estimated clonotype richness was generally found for naive subsets than for memory subsets. Because the study included only a small number of donors, the genetic and exposure-history diversity represented was limited. Even with the large sequencing depth, rarefaction of the sorted-subset datasets indicated that sequencing was incomplete. Higher generation probabilities were observed for clonotypes shared by all four sorted-subset donors than for non-shared clonotypes.

Using the deep immunoSEQ assay, multiplex PCR amplified TCR CDR3 regions from genomic DNA. Extracted genomic DNA from each cell subset was spread evenly across all wells of several immunoSEQ 96-well plates, with each plate serving as a replicate. For sorted subsets, approximately 210 ng genomic DNA, equal to 30,000 or so T cell genomes, was loaded into each replicate PCR. The purified libraries were quantified using a Qubit 3.0 fluorometer, sized with a Bioanalyzer 2100, and then quantified again using the KAPA Library Quantification kit. Every immunoSEQ 96-well plate was sequenced on a separate single-read 150-cycle Illumina NextSeq 550 flow cell. From the authors' description of their analysis: Because the immunoSEQ output held only junctional sequences and lacked quality scores, the filtering could not match the filtering applied to full-length reads. Sequences were annotated with PyIR, a Python wrapper for IgBLAST v1.9, and V/J genes and CDR3 were assigned using IMGT germline references. Reads were filtered out if the reads had weak V/J assignments (E-value above 1e-6), no CDR3, stop codons, out-of-frame junctions, or ambiguous translated residues. V3J clonotypes were defined by identical inferred V gene, J gene, and CDR3 amino acid sequence. To compute the percentage overlap between repertoires, the number of shared unique clonotypes was divided by the size of the smaller repertoire. Richness of each repertoire was evaluated using RTK rarefaction, the Chao1 estimator, and Recon v2.1 estimates of unobserved clonotypes. OLGA was used to compute generation probabilities for all TCRbeta clonotypes that the gDNA method yielded from a few donors. TCRdb obtained this table from immuneACCESS and retained in-frame rearrangements with V and J assigned. These tables miss some clones; where compared with another copy, unresolved V genes account for less than half of the shortfall, and the remainder is unexplained. V and J calls plus clone size are reproduced from that table; the DNA served to infer D and trimming. The sample data list over 850,000 clones, and approximately 80% of these were observed just once. Of the sample, 0.55% to 0.7% is held by the ten largest clones.

A remark on this clone: Its antigen specificity is not known. Base quality data are lacking; no much larger clone is found one base away.

In the germline V gene, CDR1 corresponds to MNHEY and CDR2 to SVGAGI. The CDR3 contains 13 residues, cysteine and phenylalanine counted. CDR3 DNA is the only sequence kept; it has 39 bases, read in frame from the first base. V drops 0 bases and J drops 7 bases, leaving 9 bases in between. The donors were healthy, HIV-negative adults who had no recently reported acute infections or vaccinations. Only Caucasian adults living in Nashville, Tennessee, USA were represented among the donors. CD4+ T cells were enriched by magnetic negative selection, after which naive cells were positively selected on CD45RA and the negative fraction was taken as the memory subset. After blood collection by leukapheresis, PBMCs were isolated using Ficoll-Histopaque density gradient centrifugation and then cryopreserved in the vapor phase of liquid nitrogen. Analytical flow cytometry was used to check the purity and quantity of every magnetically sorted T cell population. From each sorted fraction, genomic DNA was isolated and quantified by UV absorbance on a Nanodrop 2000c.

The clonotype originates from a man aged 18 to 29 in good health. Some clones in this sample may be carry-over from other donors' samples. The rearrangement combines TRBV6-5 with TRBJ1-2, with an unclear D gene assignment. The sample comprised memory CD4+ T cells from PBMCs. The cell subset or site label corresponds to: CD45RA-negative fraction. The CDR3 in this case is CASSYSGWIGYTF. DNA sequence: TGTGCCAGCAGTTACTCCGGATGGATTGGCTACACCTTC.